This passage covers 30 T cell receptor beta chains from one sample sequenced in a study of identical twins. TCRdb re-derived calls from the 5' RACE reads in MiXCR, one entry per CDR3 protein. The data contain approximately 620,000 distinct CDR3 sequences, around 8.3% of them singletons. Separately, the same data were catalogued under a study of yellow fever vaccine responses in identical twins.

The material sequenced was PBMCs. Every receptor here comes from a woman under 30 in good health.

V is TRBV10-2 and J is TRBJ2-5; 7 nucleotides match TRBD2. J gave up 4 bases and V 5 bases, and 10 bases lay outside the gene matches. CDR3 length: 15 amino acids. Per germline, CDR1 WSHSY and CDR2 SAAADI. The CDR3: CASSSGTKSRETQYF. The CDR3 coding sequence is TGCGCCAGCAGTTCCGGGACTAAGAGTAGAGAGACCCAGTACTTC.

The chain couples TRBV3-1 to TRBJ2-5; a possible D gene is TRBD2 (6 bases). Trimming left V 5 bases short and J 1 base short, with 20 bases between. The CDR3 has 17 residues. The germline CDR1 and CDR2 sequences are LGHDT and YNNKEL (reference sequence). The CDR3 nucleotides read TGTGCCAGCAGCTTAACGGAACGATCTAGCGTCCAAGAGACCCAGTACTTC. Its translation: CASSLTERSSVQETQYF.

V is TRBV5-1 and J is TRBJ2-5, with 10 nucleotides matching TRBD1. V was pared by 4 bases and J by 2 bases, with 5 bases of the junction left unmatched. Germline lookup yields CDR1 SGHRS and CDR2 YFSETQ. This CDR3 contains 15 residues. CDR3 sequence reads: CASSGGQGGQETQYF. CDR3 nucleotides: TGCGCCAGCAGCGGCGGACAGGGGGGTCAAGAGACCCAGTACTTC.

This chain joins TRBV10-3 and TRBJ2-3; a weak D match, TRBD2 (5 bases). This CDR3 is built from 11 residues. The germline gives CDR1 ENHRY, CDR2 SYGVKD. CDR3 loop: CATVRGDTQYF. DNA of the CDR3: TGTGCTACGGTTCGGGGTGATACGCAGTATTTT.

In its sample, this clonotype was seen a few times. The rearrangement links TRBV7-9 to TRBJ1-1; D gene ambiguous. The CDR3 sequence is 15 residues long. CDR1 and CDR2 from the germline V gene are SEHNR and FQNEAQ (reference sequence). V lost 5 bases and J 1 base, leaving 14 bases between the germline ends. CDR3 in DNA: TGTGCCAGCAGCATCGCGAGGACGGGGAACACTGAAGCTTTCTTT. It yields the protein CASSIARTGNTEAFF.

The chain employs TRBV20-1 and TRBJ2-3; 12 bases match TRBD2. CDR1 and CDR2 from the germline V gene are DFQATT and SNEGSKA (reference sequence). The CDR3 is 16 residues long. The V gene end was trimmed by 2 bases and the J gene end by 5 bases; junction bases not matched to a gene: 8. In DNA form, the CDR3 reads TGCAGTGCTAGACCAGGACTAGCGGGGCTGAAAGATACGCAGTATTTT. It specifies CSARPGLAGLKDTQYF.

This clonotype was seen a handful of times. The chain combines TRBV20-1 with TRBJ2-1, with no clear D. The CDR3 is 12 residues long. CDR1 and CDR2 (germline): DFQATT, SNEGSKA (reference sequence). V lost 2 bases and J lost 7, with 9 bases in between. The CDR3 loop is CSARSPSNEQFF. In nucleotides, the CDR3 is TGCAGTGCTAGATCCCCGTCAAATGAGCAGTTCTTC.

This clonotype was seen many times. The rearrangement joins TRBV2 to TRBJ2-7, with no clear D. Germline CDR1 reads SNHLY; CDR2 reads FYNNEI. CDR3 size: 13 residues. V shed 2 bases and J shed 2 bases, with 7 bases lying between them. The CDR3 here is CASSERQTYEQYF. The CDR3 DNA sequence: TGTGCCAGCAGTGAACGGCAGACCTACGAGCAGTACTTC.

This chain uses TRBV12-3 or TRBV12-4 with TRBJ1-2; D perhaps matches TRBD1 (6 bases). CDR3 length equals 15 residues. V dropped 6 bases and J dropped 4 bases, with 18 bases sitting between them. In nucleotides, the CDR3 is TGTGCCAGCAGGACACCGGGACACGGGATCTATGGCTACACCTTC. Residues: CASRTPGHGIYGYTF.

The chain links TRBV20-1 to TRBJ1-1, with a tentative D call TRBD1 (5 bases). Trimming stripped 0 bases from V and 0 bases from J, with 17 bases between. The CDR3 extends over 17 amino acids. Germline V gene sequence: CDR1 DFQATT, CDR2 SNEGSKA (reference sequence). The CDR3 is CSAREGPQRGVNTEAFF. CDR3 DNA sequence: TGCAGTGCTAGAGAGGGACCTCAAAGGGGAGTGAACACTGAAGCTTTCTTT.

The CDR3 region has the DNA TGCAGCGCTCGGGGCTTATTGATCACTGAAGCTTTCTTT. It specifies CSARGLLITEAFF. The chain couples TRBV29-1 to TRBJ1-1; a weak D match, TRBD1 (5 bases). V lost 7 bases to trimming and J lost 4 bases, with 16 bases between them. The germline gives CDR1 SQVTM, CDR2 ANQGSEA. This CDR3 comprises 13 residues.

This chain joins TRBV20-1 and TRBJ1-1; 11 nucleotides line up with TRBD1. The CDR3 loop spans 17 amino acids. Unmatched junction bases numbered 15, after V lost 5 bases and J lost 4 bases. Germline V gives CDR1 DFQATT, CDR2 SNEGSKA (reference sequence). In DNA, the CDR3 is TGCAGTGCTGTATCCGGGACAGGGGGGATCATGGGCACTGAAGCTTTCTTT. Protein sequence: CSAVSGTGGIMGTEAFF.

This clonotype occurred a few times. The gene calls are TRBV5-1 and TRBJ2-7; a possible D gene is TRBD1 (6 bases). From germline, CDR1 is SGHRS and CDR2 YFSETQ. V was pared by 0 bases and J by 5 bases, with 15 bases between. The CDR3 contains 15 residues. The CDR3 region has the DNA TGCGCCAGCAGCTTGGCCGTTTACAGGGACCACGAGCAGTACTTC. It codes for CASSLAVYRDHEQYF. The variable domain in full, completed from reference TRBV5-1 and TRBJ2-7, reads KAGVTQTPRYLIKTRGQQVTLSCSPISGHRSVSWYQQTPGQGLQFLFEYFSETQRNKGNFPGRFSGRQFSNSRSEMNVSTLELGDSALYLCASSLAVYRDHEQYFGPGTRLTVT.

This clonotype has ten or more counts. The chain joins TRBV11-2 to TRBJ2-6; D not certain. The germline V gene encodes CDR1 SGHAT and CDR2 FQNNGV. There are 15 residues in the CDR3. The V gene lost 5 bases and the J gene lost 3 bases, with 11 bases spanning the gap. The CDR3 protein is CASSPTVDGANVLTF. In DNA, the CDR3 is TGTGCCAGCAGCCCGACTGTTGATGGGGCCAACGTCCTGACTTTC.

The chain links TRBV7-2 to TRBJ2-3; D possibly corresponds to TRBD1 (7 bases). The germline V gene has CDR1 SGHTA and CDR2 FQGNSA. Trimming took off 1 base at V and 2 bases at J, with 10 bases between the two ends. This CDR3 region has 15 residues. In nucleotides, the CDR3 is TGTGCCAGCAGCTTAGGCGGGACAGCCACAGATACGCAGTATTTT. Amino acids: CASSLGGTATDTQYF.

The DNA of the CDR3 is TGTGCCAGCAGCTTACGGGCACATCAGCCCCAGCATTTT. Its translation is CASSLRAHQPQHF. The chain joins TRBV7-2 to TRBJ1-5; no firm D call. Germline-derived CDR1 and CDR2 are SGHTA and FQGNSA. The CDR3 is 13 amino acids. V gave up 2 bases and J gave up 5 bases, with 7 bases separating them.

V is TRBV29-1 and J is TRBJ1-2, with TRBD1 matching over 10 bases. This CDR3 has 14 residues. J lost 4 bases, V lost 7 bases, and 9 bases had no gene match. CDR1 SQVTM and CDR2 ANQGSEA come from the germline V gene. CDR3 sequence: CSAPSGTGAYGYTF. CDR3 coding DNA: TGCAGCGCCCCCTCCGGGACAGGGGCCTATGGCTACACCTTC.

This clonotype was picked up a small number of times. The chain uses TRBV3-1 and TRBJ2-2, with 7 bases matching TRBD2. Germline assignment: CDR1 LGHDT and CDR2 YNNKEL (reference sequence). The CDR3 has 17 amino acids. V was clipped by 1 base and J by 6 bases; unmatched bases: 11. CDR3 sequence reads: CASSQVKGLGTSGELFF. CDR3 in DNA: TGTGCCAGCAGCCAAGTAAAAGGACTAGGGACCTCCGGGGAGCTGTTTTTT. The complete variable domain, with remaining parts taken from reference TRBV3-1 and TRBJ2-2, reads DTAVSQTPKYLVTQMGNDKSIKCEQNLGHDTMYWYKQDSKKFLKIMFSYNNKELIINETVPNRFSPKSPDKAHLNLHINSLELGDSAVYFCASSQVKGLGTSGELFFGEGSRLTVL.

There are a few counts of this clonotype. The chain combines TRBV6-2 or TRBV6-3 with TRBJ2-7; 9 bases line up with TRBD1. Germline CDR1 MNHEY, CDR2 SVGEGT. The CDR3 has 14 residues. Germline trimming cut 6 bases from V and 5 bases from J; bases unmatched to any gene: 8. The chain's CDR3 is CASSGQGLIHEQYF. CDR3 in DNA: TGTGCCAGCAGCGGACAGGGGTTGATCCACGAGCAGTACTTC.

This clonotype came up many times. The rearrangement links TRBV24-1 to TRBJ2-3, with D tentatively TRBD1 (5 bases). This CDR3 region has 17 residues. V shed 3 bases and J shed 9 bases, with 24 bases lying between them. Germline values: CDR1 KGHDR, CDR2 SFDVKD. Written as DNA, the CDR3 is TGTGCCACCAGTGATGTCCCGAGGTTGGGGCGCCGATGGACGCAGTATTTT. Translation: CATSDVPRLGRRWTQYF.

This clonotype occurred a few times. The CDR3 DNA follows: TGTGCCAGCAGTCCGGGACTAGCGTCGGGGGAGCAGTACTTC. Translating it yields CASSPGLASGEQYF. The rearrangement uses TRBV6-1 and TRBJ2-7, with TRBD2 identical over 10 bases. Per germline, CDR1 MNHNS and CDR2 SASEGT. The CDR3 runs 14 residues. V was pared by 5 bases and J by 7 bases, with 8 bases of the junction left unmatched.

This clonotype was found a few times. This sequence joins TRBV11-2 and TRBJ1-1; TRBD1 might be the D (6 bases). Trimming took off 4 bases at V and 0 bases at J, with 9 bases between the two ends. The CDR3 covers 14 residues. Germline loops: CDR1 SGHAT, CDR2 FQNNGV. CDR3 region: CASSWDTLNTEAFF. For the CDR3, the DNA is TGTGCCAGCAGCTGGGACACCCTGAACACTGAAGCTTTCTTT.

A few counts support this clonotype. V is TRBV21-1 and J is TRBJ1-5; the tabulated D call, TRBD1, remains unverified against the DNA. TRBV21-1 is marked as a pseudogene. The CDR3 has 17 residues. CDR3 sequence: CASSKGVGGFGNQPQHF. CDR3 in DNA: TGTGCCAGCAGCAAAGGAGTTGGGGGGTTTGGGAATCAGCCCCAGCATTTT.

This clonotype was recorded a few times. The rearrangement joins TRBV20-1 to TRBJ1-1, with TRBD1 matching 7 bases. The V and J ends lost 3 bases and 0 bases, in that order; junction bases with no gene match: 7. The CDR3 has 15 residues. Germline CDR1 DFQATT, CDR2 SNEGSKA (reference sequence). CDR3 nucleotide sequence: TGCAGTGCTAGGATGACAGGGTCTGTGAACACTGAAGCTTTCTTT. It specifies CSARMTGSVNTEAFF.

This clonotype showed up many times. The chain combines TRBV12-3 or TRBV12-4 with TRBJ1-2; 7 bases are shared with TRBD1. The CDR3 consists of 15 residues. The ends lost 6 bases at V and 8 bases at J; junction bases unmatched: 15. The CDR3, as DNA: TGTGCCAGCAGCGCAGACCCCCCGGACAGGCTCGGCTACACCTTC. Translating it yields CASSADPPDRLGYTF.

CDR3 nucleotide sequence: TGTGCCACCAGCAGAGACCTGGGGATCCGCACAGATACGCAGTATTTT. Residues: CATSRDLGIRTDTQYF. This chain joins TRBV15 and TRBJ2-3; D remains unclear. The CDR3 totals 16 residues. Germline lookup yields CDR1 LNHNV and CDR2 YYDKDF (reference sequence). The ends were cut back, 0 bases at V and 1 base at J, with 11 bases in the middle.

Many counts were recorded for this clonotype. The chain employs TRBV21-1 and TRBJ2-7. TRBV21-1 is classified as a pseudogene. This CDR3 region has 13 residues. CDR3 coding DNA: TGTGCCAGCAGCCAATCTTTTTCCCAGGAGCAGTACTTC. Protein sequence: CASSQSFSQEQYF.

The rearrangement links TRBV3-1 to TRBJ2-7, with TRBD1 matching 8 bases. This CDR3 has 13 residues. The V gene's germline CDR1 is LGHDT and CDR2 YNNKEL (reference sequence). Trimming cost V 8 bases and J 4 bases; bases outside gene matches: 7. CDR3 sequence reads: CASGQGAGYEQYF. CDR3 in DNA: TGTGCCAGCGGTCAGGGGGCCGGATACGAGCAGTACTTC.

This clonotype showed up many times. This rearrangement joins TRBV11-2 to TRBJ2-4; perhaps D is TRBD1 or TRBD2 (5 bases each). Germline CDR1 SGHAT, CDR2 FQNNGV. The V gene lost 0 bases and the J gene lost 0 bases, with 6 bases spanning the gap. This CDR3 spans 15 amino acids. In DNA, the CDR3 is TGTGCCAGCAGCTTAGATGGGGGAGCCAAAAACATTCAGTACTTC. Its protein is CASSLDGGAKNIQYF.

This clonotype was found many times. CDR3 protein: CASGSNNEQFF. DNA of the CDR3: TGCGCCAGCGGTAGTAACAATGAGCAGTTCTTC. This chain connects TRBV5-1 to TRBJ2-1; D is unresolved. The CDR3 consists of 11 residues. The germline CDR1 and CDR2 sequences are SGHRS and YFSETQ. V was clipped by 7 bases and J by 5 bases, with 7 bases between them. The complete variable domain, with remaining parts taken from reference TRBV5-1 and TRBJ2-1, reads KAGVTQTPRYLIKTRGQQVTLSCSPISGHRSVSWYQQTPGQGLQFLFEYFSETQRNKGNFPGRFSGRQFSNSRSEMNVSTLELGDSALYLCASGSNNEQFFGPGTRLTVL.